This T cell receptor (beta chain) was captured by sequencing in a study of blood T cells in healthy people across ages (dated by TCRdb to about 2015). As for the study more broadly: In model experiments, roughly one uniquely barcoded TCR beta cDNA molecule per two T cells was captured by template switching. Age-related changes in TCR beta repertoire diversity were measured in the study by deep sequencing normalized with unique cDNA molecular identifiers. The donors were divided into four age groups: young (average 16 years), middle-aged (roughly 40), aged (about 60) and long-lived (nearly 85). To avoid experimental bias, donors of different ages were randomly spread across the sequencing lanes. For two donors (one aged 18 to 30 and one aged 80 or older), the study analyzed two additional independent replicas of 1 million unique cDNA reads from the same blood draw. Beyond this particular receptor, the publication reports: Because profiling used bulk unsorted PBMCs, naive and antigen-experienced compartments could not be compared conclusively. Total diversity estimates from one million sequenced T cells were considered lower bounds and underestimates. Because donor CMV infection status was unknown, age-related changes in expanded clonotypes were potentially confounded. The long-lived group showed more naive CD4+ T cells, fewer expanded clones and increased TCR diversity than the aged group, suggesting age selection. The percentage of naive T cells measured by flow cytometry correlated strongly with observed TCR beta diversity. Observed TCR beta diversity per million T cells fell roughly linearly with age, and a significant reduction was already apparent by age roughly 40.

The library was prepared using 5' RACE. Sequencing took place on an Illumina HiSeq 2500. The second PCR ran for about 7 to 11 cycles and used a J-beta primer mix along with a sample-barcoded 5' primer. Each TCR beta cDNA molecule received a unique molecular identifier from a template-switch 5' adaptor carrying 12 random nucleotides. Each sample yielded at least 3 million CDR3-containing paired-end reads. All of the RNA was converted into first-strand cDNA using the Mint cDNA synthesis kit, with a TRBC-specific oligonucleotide serving as the primer. After uracil-DNA glycosylase treatment, a first 18-cycle PCR used universal primers M1SS and BC2_uni_R on all cDNA. In the paper's pipeline: For normalization, 1 million high-quality reads, each with a distinct molecular identifier, were randomly selected from each sample. Instead of being binned into consensus sequences, reads that shared molecular identifiers were thrown out. MiTCR, run with a Q25 quality threshold and the strictest error-elimination algorithm, handled CDR3 identification, clonotype clustering and error correction. A nonparametric unseen species model using Euler transformation provided a lower-bound estimate of total TCR beta diversity. The raw public reads went through TCRdb reprocessing: fastp at Q25, MiXCR clone calling, in-frame beta chains kept. Each CDR3 protein gets just one entry, which takes the most common genes and DNA from the rows behind it. These V and J calls are TCRdb output, not the study's own analysis. For this sample the table gives about 620,000 distinct CDR3 sequences, of which about 51% were detected only once. The ten largest clones represent about 13% of the sample.

A word on this clonotype: This clone's antigen is unknown. Qualities for individual bases were not recorded, and no much larger clone is one base off.

Donors were under 40 systemically healthy Caucasian individuals from Russia aged roughly 6 to 90 years. Ten milliliters of peripheral blood were collected from each donor into EDTA-treated Vacutainer tubes. PBMCs were isolated by Ficoll-Paque density-gradient centrifugation, with at least 7 million obtained per sample. Total RNA was extracted from PBMCs with Trizol reagent, with at least 6 micrograms obtained per sample. Naive CD45RAhigh/CD27high T cell percentages were measured by flow cytometry on a PBMC aliquot from every donor. Its CDR3 holds 14 amino acids, cysteine through phenylalanine. The kept DNA is CDR3 alone, 42 bases in frame from the first base. Compared with germline, V lacks 3 bases and J lacks 2 bases; bases without a gene match: 3. As encoded in the germline V gene, CDR1 is SGHRS while CDR2 is YFSETQ.

The V gene is TRBV5-1 and the J gene is TRBJ2-3; 7 middle bases align to TRBD1. Sequencing was carried out using blood. This receptor was taken from a woman aged 80 or over in good health. Here the CDR3 is given as CASSWTGVTDTQYF. The nucleotides are TGCGCCAGCAGCTGGACAGGAGTCACAGATACGCAGTATTTT.